This TCR beta chain is drawn from a study of blood T cell repertoires in COVID-19. Study-level information: Italy, Spain and the United States were the sources of the convalescent and acute COVID-19 samples. Sources were T cells, B-cell-depleted T cells, or PBMCs; the material itself was cDNA or gDNA.

After removal of 4 bases from V and 1 base from J, the junction contained 3 bases not matched to a gene. The germline V gene encodes CDR1 SNHLY and CDR2 FYNNEI. The CDR3 extends over 14 amino acids. How the authors handled the data: Amplified reference gene primers provided the basis for estimating nucleated cell counts. Clones were sequenced by immunoSEQ multiplex PCR, and TCRdb holds only the in-frame ones, with some missing. V and J calls plus clone size are reproduced from that table; the DNA served to infer D and trimming. The sample lists about 190,000 clones; around 83% were seen once. The chain couples TRBV2 to TRBJ2-7; 8 bases align to TRBD1. The TCR sequence derives from a woman aged 40-49 years with acute or convalescent COVID-19. Sequenced material: peripheral blood. The CDR3 DNA follows: TGTGCCAGCAGTGGGAGGACAGGGTCCTACGAGCAGTACTTC. Encoded protein: CASSGRTGSYEQYF.